The TCR beta chain under discussion was sequenced for a study of CD8 T cells in ankylosing spondylitis. Whole-study results and caveats: Matched ankylosing spondylitis synovial fluid reportedly contained a significantly enriched population of disease-linked clones. Those disease-linked clones were CD8+; they were also relatively rare in peripheral blood. A motif in TCR beta, a set of eight highly homologous variants, appeared characteristic of ankylosing spondylitis blood. Some motif variants had been reported before (in reactive arthritis synovial fluid and blood).

5'-RACE, quantitative and with molecular barcodes, yielded the TCR beta libraries. TCRdb recomputed calls from the 5' RACE reads with MiXCR, one row per CDR3 protein. The table lists hundreds of thousands of distinct CDR3 sequences, roughly a quarter of them singletons, with 0.75% to 0.9% in the top ten. In germline, CDR1 is DFQATT, CDR2 SNEGSKA (reference sequence). V was clipped by 3 bases and J by 6 bases; unmatched bases: 10. This CDR3 has 15 residues. Remarks on this clonotype: Its antigen is undetermined.

Input material: blood, either unsorted or a sorted T cell fraction (not recorded which). The receptor was isolated from a male donor with ankylosing spondylitis. The chain employs TRBV20-1 and TRBJ1-1; TRBD1 aligns across 10 bases. The CDR3 sequence is CSARDSGQGYPEAFF. The DNA for the CDR3 is TGCAGTGCTAGGGATTCGGGACAGGGGTATCCTGAAGCTTTCTTT.